The 17 T cell receptor beta chains below all came from one sample that was sequenced in a study of tumor-infiltrating lymphocytes in primary liver carcinoma. Starting from 450 to 500 ng of total RNA, TCR beta cDNA was produced with a primer in the constant region. Three-round nested multiplex PCR performed with slightly modified ARM-PCR produced the TCR beta libraries. TRBV1-TRBV30 forward primers paired with a C-beta reverse primer were used in the first two PCR rounds, which ran roughly 11 cycles each. TCRdb re-analysed the multiplex PCR reads in MiXCR, keeping a single row per CDR3 protein. The sample carries around 190,000 distinct CDR3 sequences, around 85% recorded once. Bulk tissue was left unsorted, and RNA and DNA were co-extracted from approximately 20-30 mg of it. Source material: tumor tissue from primary liver carcinoma. These receptors originate from a man aged 40-50 years with primary liver carcinoma and hepatitis B virus infection.

This clonotype was found once. The junction does not match germline at one end; this may be a read error. V gene TRBV7-8 combines with J gene TRBJ2-7, with D tentatively TRBD1 (6 bases). The CDR3 extends over 14 amino acids. From germline, CDR1 is SGHVS and CDR2 FQNEAQ. CDR3 loop: CTSSPRDIRYEQYF. CDR3 nucleotide sequence: TGTACCAGCAGCCCCAGGGACATCCGCTACGAGCAGTACTTC.

In its sample, this clonotype was seen a few times. The CDR3 carries no conserved terminal phenylalanine or tryptophan, so it likely arises from a read error. V gene TRBV6-5 combines with J gene TRBJ2-7; 7 positions agree with TRBD2. This CDR3 has 13 residues. Germline V CDR1 and CDR2: MNHEY, SVGAGI. The CDR3, as DNA: TGTGCTAGCATCGGACTAGTTGGGGGCGAGCAGTACTTG. It yields the protein CASIGLVGGEQYL.

On this clonotype: Given the absence of the conserved phenylalanine or tryptophan at the CDR3 end, a read error is likely. This sequence joins TRBV11-1 and TRBJ2-7; 10 bases are a match to TRBD2. CDR3 length: 16 residues. Per the germline V gene, CDR1 is SGHAT and CDR2 is FQDESV (reference sequence). CDR3 residues: CASCLEPSGSWLEQYL. CDR3 sequence (DNA): TGTGCCAGCTGCTTAGAACCTAGCGGGAGCTGGCTCGAGCAGTACTTA.

Comment on this clonotype: The junction departs from the called germline gene at one end, perhaps through a read error. V usage is TRBV6-6 and J usage is TRBJ2-2; unclear D gene. Germline-derived CDR1 and CDR2 are MNHNY and SVGAGI (reference sequence). The CDR3 is 15 residues long. CDR3 loop: CASCYAVRNTGELFF. The CDR3 nucleotides are TGTGCCAGCTGTTATGCCGTCCGTAACACCGGGGAGCTGTTTTTT.

The chain is built from TRBV5-6 and TRBJ1-1, with 10 positions matching TRBD1. The CDR3 totals 13 residues. Germline V lookup: CDR1 SGHDT, CDR2 YYEEEE. With V trimmed by 7 bases and J by 10 bases, 10 bases remained unmatched. Here the CDR3 reads CASGRDRGVGAFF. In DNA, the CDR3 is TGTGCCAGCGGTCGGGACAGGGGAGTGGGAGCTTTCTTT.

Of note for this clonotype: At one boundary the junction diverges from the germline segment, which might be a read error. This sequence joins TRBV11-1 and TRBJ1-6; D gene unclear. This CDR3 is built from 13 residues. Germline V CDR1 and CDR2: SGHAT, FQDESV (reference sequence). CDR3 bases: TGTGCCAGCAGCATGGCACGGGGTTCACCCCTCCTCTTC. Protein: CASSMARGSPLLF.

In regard to this clonotype: Sequence at one end of the junction differs from germline and may be a read error. The gene calls are TRBV6-2 or TRBV6-3 and TRBJ2-1; D is uncertain. The CDR3 has 15 residues. Germline V gives CDR1 MNHEY, CDR2 SVGEGT. Here the CDR3 DNA reads TGTGCCAGCAGCCGTCCCGGTGGCCGAGCGAATGAGAAGTTCTTC. Amino acids: CASSRPGGRANEKFF.

With regard to this clonotype: The junction departs from germline at one end; a sequencing error may be responsible. V gene TRBV12-3 or TRBV12-4 combines with J gene TRBJ1-1; 7 nucleotides agree with TRBD1. This CDR3 contains 16 residues. Written as DNA, the CDR3 is TGTGCAAGCAGCCCCCATCCTGGGACAGCGGACACTGAAGCTTTCTTT. Protein sequence: CASSPHPGTADTEAFF.

V gene TRBV6-1 combines with J gene TRBJ2-3; the D is unclear. The CDR3 totals 12 residues. V lost 7 bases to trimming and J lost 5 bases, with 10 bases between them. Per the germline V gene, CDR1 is MNHNS and CDR2 is SASEGT. Here the CDR3 DNA reads TGTGCCAGCAATTCCAACATAGATACGCAGTATTTT. Protein: CASNSNIDTQYF.

Worth noting for this clonotype: The junction does not match germline at one end; this may be a read error. V usage is TRBV7-2 and J usage is TRBJ2-1; D is possibly TRBD1 or TRBD2 (5 bases each). CDR3 length: 13 amino acids. Germline values: CDR1 SGHTA, CDR2 FQGNSA. The CDR3 is CACSPGTNNEQFF. In DNA form, the CDR3 reads TGTGCCTGCAGCCCCGGGACCAACAATGAGCAGTTCTTC.

This clonotype was found many times. The chain combines TRBV30 with TRBJ1-1; D gene ambiguous. V lost 2 bases, J lost 0 bases, and 10 bases lay in between. This CDR3 has 14 residues. Germline CDR1 GTSNPN, CDR2 SVGIG (reference sequence). The CDR3 is CAWSSDGLNTEAFF. Here the CDR3 DNA reads TGTGCCTGGAGTTCCGACGGGTTGAACACTGAAGCTTTCTTT.

V and J are TRBV29-1 and TRBJ2-7; weak D call: TRBD1 (5 bases). From germline, CDR1 is SQVTM and CDR2 ANQGSEA. The CDR3 loop spans 13 amino acids. Trimming removed 7 bases at V and 3 bases at J, with 16 bases between. The DNA for the CDR3 is TGCAGCGCCCTGTTTCAGGGTCACTACGAGCAGTACTTC. Translation: CSALFQGHYEQYF.

The rearrangement links TRBV4-2 to TRBJ2-1; D is ambiguous. Germline V gene sequence: CDR1 LGHNA, CDR2 YNFKEQ. The CDR3 sequence is 16 residues long. CDR3 nucleotides: TGTTTCAGCAGCCAACTTAACGGGCTCTCCTACAATGAGCAGTTCTTC. It specifies CFSSQLNGLSYNEQFF.

For this clonotype: The CDR3 end shows no conserved phenylalanine or tryptophan, and so a read error is likely. The V gene is TRBV4-1, the J gene TRBJ1-5; D might be TRBD1 (6 bases). The CDR3 spans 15 residues. Germline lookup yields CDR1 MGHRA and CDR2 YSYEKL. The CDR3 DNA sequence: TGCGCAAACAGCCAACAGGGTATGGTAGGTCAGCCTCAGCATTCT. Amino acids: CANSQQGMVGQPQHS.

Regarding this clonotype: At one end, the junction sequence differs from germline, possibly due to a read error. DNA of the CDR3: TGCAGCACCCAAGCATGGGGGGCTACAAATGAGCTGTTTTTC. Its protein is CSTQAWGATNELFF. The chain links TRBV29-1 to TRBJ2-1; D is tentatively TRBD1 or TRBD2 (6 bases each). CDR1 is SQVTM, CDR2 ANQGSEA, per germline. There are 14 residues in the CDR3.

On this clonotype: An end of the junction does not agree with germline; a read error may underlie this. This chain joins TRBV4-1 and TRBJ1-1, with D unresolved. Germline lookup yields CDR1 MGHRA and CDR2 YSYEKL. CDR3 length: 15 residues. The CDR3 nucleotides read TGCGCCAGTAGCCACCCGGACTGGTTGAGCACTGAAGCTTTCTTT. Encoded protein: CASSHPDWLSTEAFF.

On this clonotype itself: The junction and the germline gene differ at one end; a read error may be behind it. The chain couples TRBV29-1 to TRBJ2-5; D gene uncertain. Germline V gene sequence: CDR1 SQVTM, CDR2 ANQGSEA. This CDR3 contains 12 residues. This CDR3 reads CRAATLQETQYF. Written as DNA, the CDR3 is TGCAGGGCCGCGACTTTGCAAGAGACTCAGTACTTC.